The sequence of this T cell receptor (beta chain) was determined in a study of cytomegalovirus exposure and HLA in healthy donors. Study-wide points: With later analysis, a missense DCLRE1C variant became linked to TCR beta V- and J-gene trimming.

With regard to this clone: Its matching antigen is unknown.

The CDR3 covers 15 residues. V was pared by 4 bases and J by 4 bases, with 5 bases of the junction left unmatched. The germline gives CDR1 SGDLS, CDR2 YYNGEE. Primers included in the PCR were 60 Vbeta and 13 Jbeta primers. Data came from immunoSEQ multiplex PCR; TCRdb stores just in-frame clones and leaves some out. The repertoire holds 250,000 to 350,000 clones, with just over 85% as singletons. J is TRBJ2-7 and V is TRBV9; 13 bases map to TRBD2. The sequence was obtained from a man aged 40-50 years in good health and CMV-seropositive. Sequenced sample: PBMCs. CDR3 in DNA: TGTGCCAGCAGCCAAGGACTAGCGGGAGTGTACGAGCAGTACTTC. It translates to CASSQGLAGVYEQYF.